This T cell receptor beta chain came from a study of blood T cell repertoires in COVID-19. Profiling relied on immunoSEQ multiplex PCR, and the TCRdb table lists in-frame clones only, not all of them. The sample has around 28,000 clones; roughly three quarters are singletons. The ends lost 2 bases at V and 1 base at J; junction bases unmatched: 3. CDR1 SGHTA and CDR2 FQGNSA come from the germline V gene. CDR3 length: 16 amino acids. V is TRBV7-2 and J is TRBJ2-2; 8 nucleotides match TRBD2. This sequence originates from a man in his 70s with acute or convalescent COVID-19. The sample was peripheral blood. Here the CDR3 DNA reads TGTGCCAGCAGCTTAAAGGCGGGGGGGAACACCGGGGAGCTGTTTTTT. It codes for CASSLKAGGNTGELFF.